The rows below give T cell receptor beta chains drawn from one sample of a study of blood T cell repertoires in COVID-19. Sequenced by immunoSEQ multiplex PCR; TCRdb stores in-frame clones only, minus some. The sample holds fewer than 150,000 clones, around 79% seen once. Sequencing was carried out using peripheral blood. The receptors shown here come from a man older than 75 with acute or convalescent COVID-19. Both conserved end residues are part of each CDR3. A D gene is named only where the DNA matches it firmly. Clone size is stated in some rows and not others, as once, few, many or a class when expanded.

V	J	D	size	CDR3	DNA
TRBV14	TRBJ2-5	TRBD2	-	CASSLRLAGGKETQYF	TGTGCCAGCAGCCTCCGACTAGCGGGGGGGAAAGAGACCCAGTACTTC
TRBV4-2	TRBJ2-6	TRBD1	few	CASSQPTGLANVLTF	TGTGCCAGCAGCCAACCGACAGGGTTAGCCAACGTCCTGACTTTC
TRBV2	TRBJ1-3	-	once	CASRPDSISGNTIYF	TGTGCCAGCAGGCCGGACAGCATCTCTGGAAACACCATATATTTT
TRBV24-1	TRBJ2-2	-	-	CATSDPSNTGELFF	TGTGCCACCAGTGATCCCAGTAACACCGGGGAGCTGTTTTTT
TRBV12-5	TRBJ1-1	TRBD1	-	CASGSGTGGTEAFF	TGTGCTAGTGGTTCAGGGACAGGGGGCACTGAAGCTTTCTTT
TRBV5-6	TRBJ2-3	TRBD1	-	CASSLYGQGASDTQYF	TGTGCCAGCAGCTTGTATGGACAGGGGGCTTCTGATACGCAGTATTTT
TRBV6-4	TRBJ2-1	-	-	CASMISGRIYYPTPYNEQFF	TGTGCCAGCATGATAAGCGGGCGGATTTACTACCCCACACCATACAATGAGCAGTTCTTC
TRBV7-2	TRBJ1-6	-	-	CASSQSRASDSPLHF	TGTGCCAGCAGCCAAAGCAGGGCTAGTGATTCACCCCTCCACTTT
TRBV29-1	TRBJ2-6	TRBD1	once	CSVSAGTGTSGANVLTF	TGCAGCGTAAGCGCCGGGACAGGGACCTCTGGGGCCAACGTCCTGACTTTC
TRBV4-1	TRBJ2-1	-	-	CASSQLPQGINEQFF	TGCGCCAGCAGCCAACTCCCCCAGGGGATCAATGAGCAGTTCTTC
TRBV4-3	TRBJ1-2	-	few	CASSQDLRQVGYGYTF	TGCGCCAGCAGCCAAGATCTAAGGCAGGTGGGCTATGGCTACACCTTC
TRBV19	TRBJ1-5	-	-	CASSIQGQGQPQHF	TGTGCCAGTAGTATCCAGGGGCAGGGTCAGCCCCAGCATTTT
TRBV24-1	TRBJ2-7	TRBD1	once	CATSDPGQGVYEQYF	TGTGCCACCAGTGACCCCGGACAGGGGGTCTACGAGCAGTACTTC
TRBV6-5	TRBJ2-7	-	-	CASRIQGQTSYEQYF	TGTGCCAGCAGGATACAGGGCCAAACTTCCTACGAGCAGTACTTC
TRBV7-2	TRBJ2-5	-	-	CASSLAWQQETQYF	TGTGCCAGCAGCTTAGCGTGGCAGCAAGAGACCCAGTACTTC
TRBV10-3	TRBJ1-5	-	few	CAISLDRNQPQHF	TGTGCCATCAGCCTCGACAGAAATCAGCCCCAGCATTTT
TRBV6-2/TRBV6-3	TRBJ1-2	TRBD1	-	CASSDPGQAYGYTF	TGTGCCAGCAGCGATCCGGGACAGGCCTATGGCTACACCTTC
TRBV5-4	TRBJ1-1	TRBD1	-	CASSMPGQAMNTEAFF	TGTGCCAGCAGCATGCCGGGACAGGCCATGAACACTGAAGCTTTCTTT
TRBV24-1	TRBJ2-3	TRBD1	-	CATSEWTGGITQYF	TGTGCCACCAGTGAATGGACAGGGGGGATTACGCAGTATTTT
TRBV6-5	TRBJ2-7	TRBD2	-	CASTQTGGSYEQYF	TGTGCCAGCACCCAGACGGGGGGCTCCTACGAGCAGTACTTC
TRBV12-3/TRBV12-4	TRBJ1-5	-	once	CASSFTGRRAQHF	TGTGCCAGCAGTTTTACAGGGAGAAGGGCCCAGCATTTT
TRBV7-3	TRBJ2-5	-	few	CASSFAGGTNQETQYF	TGTGCCAGCAGCTTTGCTGGGGGCACTAACCAAGAGACCCAGTACTTC
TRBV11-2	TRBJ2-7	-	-	CASSPGQFGSYEQYF	TGTGCCAGCAGTCCCGGACAGTTTGGGAGCTACGAGCAGTACTTC
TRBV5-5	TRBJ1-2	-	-	CASSLEPTGGGYGYTF	TGTGCCAGCAGCTTGGAACCCACGGGCGGGGGCTATGGCTACACCTTC
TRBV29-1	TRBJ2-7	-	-	CSVAGLGEQYF	TGCAGCGTTGCCGGGTTAGGAGAGCAGTACTTC
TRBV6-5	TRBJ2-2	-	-	CASTRGAAGELFF	TGTGCCAGCACTCGGGGGGCTGCCGGGGAGCTGTTTTTT
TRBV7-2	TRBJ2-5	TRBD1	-	CASSLVPDRGLRETQYF	TGTGCCAGCAGCTTAGTCCCCGACAGGGGGCTCCGGGAGACCCAGTACTTC
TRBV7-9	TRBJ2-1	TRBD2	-	CASSLVSSGGSEEQFF	TGTGCCAGCAGCTTAGTGTCTAGCGGGGGTTCGGAGGAGCAGTTCTTC
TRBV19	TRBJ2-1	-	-	CASSILLGGAYNEQFF	TGTGCCAGTAGTATCCTCCTGGGGGGGGCGTACAATGAGCAGTTCTTC
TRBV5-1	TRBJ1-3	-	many	CASSLDVGSGNTIYF	TGCGCCAGCAGCCTGGACGTGGGCAGTGGAAACACCATATATTTT
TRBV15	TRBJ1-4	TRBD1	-	CATSRDGRDRGILDEKLFF	TGTGCCACCAGCAGAGATGGCCGGGACAGGGGAATTCTGGATGAAAAACTGTTTTTT
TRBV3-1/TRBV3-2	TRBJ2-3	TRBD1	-	CASSQRGRAGTDTQYF	TGTGCCAGCAGCCAAAGGGGGCGGGCCGGCACAGATACGCAGTATTTT
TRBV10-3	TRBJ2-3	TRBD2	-	CAIRERGIPTDTQYF	TGTGCCATTCGAGAGCGGGGCATACCGACAGATACGCAGTATTTT
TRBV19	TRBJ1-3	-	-	CASNERRQTSGNTIYF	TGTGCCAGTAACGAAAGGCGGCAGACCTCTGGAAACACCATATATTTT
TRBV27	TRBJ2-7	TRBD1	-	CASSSRGQAYEQYF	TGTGCCAGCAGTTCAAGGGGACAGGCCTACGAGCAGTACTTC
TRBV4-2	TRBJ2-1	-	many	CASSQETGFKSSYNEQFF	TGTGCCAGCAGCCAAGAGACGGGGTTCAAGAGCTCCTACAATGAGCAGTTCTTC
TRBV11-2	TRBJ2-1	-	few	CASSSTAGSYNEQFF	TGTGCCAGCAGCTCGACAGCTGGCTCCTACAATGAGCAGTTCTTC
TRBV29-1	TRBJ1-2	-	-	CSVVLDRGTNYGYTF	TGCAGCGTTGTTCTGGACAGAGGCACTAACTATGGCTACACCTTC
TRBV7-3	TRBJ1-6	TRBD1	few	CASSLLGTGGGSPLHF	TGTGCCAGCAGCTTATTAGGGACAGGGGGTGGTTCACCCCTCCACTTT
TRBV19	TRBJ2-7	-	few	CASSPIGLLYEQYF	TGTGCCAGTAGCCCCATCGGACTACTCTACGAGCAGTACTTC
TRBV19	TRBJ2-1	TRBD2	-	CASSVYSGGRYNEQFF	TGTGCCAGTAGTGTCTATAGCGGGGGGCGTTACAATGAGCAGTTCTTC
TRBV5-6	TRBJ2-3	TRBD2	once	CASSLRAGGYDTQYF	TGTGCCAGCAGCTTGCGAGCGGGGGGGTACGATACGCAGTATTTT
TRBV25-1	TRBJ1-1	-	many	CASSELTGSNTEAFF	TGTGCCAGCAGTGAGCTGACAGGATCCAACACTGAAGCTTTCTTT
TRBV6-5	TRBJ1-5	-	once	CASTKGPGVNQPQHF	TGTGCCAGCACCAAAGGCCCAGGGGTGAATCAGCCCCAGCATTTT